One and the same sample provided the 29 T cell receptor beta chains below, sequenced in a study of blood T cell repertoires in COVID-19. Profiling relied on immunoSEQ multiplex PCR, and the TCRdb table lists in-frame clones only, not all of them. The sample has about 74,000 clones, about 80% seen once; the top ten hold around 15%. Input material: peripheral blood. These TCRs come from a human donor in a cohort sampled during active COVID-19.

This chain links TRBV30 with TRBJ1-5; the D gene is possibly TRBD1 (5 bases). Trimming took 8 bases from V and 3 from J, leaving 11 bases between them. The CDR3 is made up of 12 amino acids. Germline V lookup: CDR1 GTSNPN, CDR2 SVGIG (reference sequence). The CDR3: CALQVDNQPQHF. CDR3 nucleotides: TGTGCCCTACAGGTAGACAATCAGCCCCAGCATTTT.

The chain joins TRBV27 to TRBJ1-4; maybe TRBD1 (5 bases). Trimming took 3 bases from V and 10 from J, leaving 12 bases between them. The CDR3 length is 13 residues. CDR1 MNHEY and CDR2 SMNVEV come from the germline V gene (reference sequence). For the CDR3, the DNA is TGTGCCAGCAGTTTTGGCCCGGGGGGAAAACTGTTTTTT. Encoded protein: CASSFGPGGKLFF. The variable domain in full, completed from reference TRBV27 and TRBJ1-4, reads EAQVTQNPRYLITVTGKKLTVTCSQNMNHEYMSWYRQDPGLGLRQIYYSMNVEVTDKGDVPEGYKVSRKEKRNFPLILESPSPNQTSLYFCASSFGPGGKLFFGSGTQLSVL.

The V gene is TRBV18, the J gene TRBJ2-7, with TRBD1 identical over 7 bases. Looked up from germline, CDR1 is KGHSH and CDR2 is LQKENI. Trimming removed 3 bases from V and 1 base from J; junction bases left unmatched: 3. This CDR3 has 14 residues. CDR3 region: CASSPRQGSYEQYF. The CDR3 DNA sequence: TGTGCCAGCTCACCTAGACAGGGATCCTACGAGCAGTACTTC.

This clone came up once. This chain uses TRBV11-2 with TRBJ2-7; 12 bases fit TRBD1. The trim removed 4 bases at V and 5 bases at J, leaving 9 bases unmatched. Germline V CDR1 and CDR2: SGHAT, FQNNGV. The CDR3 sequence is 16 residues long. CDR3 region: CASSSRGDRGHHEQYF. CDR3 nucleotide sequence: TGTGCCAGCAGCTCGAGGGGGGACAGGGGGCACCACGAGCAGTACTTC.

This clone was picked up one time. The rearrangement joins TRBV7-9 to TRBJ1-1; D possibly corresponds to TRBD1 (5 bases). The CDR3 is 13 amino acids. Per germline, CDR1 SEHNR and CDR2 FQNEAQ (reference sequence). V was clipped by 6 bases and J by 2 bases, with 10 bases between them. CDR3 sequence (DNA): TGTGCCAGCAGTGTCAGGGTAAACACTGAAGCTTTCTTT. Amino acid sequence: CASSVRVNTEAFF. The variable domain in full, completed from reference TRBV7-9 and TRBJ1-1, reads DTGVSQNPRHKITKRGQNVTFRCDPISEHNRLYWYRQTLGQGPEFLTYFQNEAQLEKSRLLSDRFSAERPKGSFSTLEIQRTEQGDSAMYLCASSVRVNTEAFFGQGTRLTVV.

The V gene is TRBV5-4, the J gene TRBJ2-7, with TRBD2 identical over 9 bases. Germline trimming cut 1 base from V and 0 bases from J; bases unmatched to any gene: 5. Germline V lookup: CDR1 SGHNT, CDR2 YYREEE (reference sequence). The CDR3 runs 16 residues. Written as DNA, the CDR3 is TGTGCCAGCAGCTTGTCGGGGACTAGCAGCTCCTACGAGCAGTACTTC. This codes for CASSLSGTSSSYEQYF.

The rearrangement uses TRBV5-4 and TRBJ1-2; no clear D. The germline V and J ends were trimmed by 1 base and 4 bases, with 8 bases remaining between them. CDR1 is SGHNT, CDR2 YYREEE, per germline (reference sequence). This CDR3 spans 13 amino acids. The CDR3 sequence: CASSLRGIYGYTF. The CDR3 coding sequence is TGTGCCAGCAGCTTGCGAGGGATCTATGGCTACACCTTC.

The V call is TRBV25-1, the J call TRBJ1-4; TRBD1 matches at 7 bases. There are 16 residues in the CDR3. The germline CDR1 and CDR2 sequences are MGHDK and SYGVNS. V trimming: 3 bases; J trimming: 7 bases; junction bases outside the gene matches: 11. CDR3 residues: CASSDLTGAGREKLFF. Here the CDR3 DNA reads TGTGCCAGCAGTGACCTTACAGGGGCGGGGCGTGAAAAACTGTTTTTT.

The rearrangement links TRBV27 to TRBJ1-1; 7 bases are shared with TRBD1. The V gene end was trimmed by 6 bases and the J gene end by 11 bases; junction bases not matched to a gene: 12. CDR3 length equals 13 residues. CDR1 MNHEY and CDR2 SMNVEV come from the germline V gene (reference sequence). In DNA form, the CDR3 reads TGTGCCAGCAGCCGGACAGGAACGGGGTTGGCTTTCTTT. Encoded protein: CASSRTGTGLAFF.

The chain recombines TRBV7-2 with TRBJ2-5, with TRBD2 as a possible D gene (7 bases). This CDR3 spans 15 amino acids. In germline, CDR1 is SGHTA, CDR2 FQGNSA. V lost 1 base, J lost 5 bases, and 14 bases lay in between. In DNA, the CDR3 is TGTGCCAGCAGCTTAGGGGGGGGCGTGGGTGAGACCCAGTACTTC. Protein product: CASSLGGGVGETQYF.

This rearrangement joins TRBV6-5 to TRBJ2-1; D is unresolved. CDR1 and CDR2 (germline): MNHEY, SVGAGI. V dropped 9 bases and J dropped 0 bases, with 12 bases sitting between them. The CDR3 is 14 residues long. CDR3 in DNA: TGTGCCAGTTATACATCCAACTCCTACAATGAGCAGTTCTTC. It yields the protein CASYTSNSYNEQFF.

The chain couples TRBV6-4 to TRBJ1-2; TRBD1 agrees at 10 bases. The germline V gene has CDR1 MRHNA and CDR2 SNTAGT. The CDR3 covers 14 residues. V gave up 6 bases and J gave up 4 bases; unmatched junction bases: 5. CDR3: CASSDRGLGYGYTF. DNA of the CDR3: TGTGCCAGCAGCGACAGGGGGCTAGGCTATGGCTACACCTTC.

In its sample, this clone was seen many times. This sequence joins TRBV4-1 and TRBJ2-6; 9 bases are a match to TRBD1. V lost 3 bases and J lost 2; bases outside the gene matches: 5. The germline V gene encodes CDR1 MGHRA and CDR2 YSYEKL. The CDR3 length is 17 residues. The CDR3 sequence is CASSQLDRGAGANVLTF. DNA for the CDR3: TGCGCCAGCAGCCAGCTGGACAGGGGTGCTGGGGCCAACGTCCTGACTTTC.

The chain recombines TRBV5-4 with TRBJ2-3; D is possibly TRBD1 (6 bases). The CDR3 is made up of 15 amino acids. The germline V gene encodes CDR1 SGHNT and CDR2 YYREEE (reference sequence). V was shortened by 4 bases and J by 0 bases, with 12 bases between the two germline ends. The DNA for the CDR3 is TGTGCCAGCAGCGCGTGGGACACCAGCACAGATACGCAGTATTTT. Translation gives CASSAWDTSTDTQYF.

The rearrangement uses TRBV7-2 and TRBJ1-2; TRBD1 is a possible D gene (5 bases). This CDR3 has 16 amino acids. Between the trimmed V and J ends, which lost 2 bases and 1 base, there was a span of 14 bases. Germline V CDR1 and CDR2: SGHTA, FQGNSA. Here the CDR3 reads CASSLRLGDSNYGYTF. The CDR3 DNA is TGTGCCAGCAGCTTAAGATTAGGCGACAGTAACTATGGCTACACCTTC.

CDR3 loop: CATSQGRSGLAYEQYF. CDR3 DNA: TGTGCCACCAGTCAAGGGAGATCGGGACTAGCCTACGAGCAGTACTTC. The chain recombines TRBV15 with TRBJ2-7, with 8 bases lining up with TRBD2. V was pared by 6 bases and J by 2 bases, with 12 bases of the junction left unmatched. The CDR3 loop spans 16 amino acids. The V gene's germline CDR1 is LNHNV and CDR2 YYDKDF (reference sequence). The entire variable domain, with the rest obtained from reference TRBV15 and TRBJ2-7, is as follows: DAMVIQNPRYQVTQFGKPVTLSCSQTLNHNVMYWYQQKSSQAPKLLFHYYDKDFNNEADTPDNFQSRRPNTSFCFLDIRSPGLGDTAMYLCATSQGRSGLAYEQYFGPGTRLTVT.

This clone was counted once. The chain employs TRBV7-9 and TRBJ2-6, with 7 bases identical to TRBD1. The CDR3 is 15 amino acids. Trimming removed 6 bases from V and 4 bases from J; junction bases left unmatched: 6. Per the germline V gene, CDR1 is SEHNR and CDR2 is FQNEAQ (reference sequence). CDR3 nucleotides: TGTGCCAGCAGTCCTACAGGGGTCGGGGCCAACGTCCTGACTTTC. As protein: CASSPTGVGANVLTF.

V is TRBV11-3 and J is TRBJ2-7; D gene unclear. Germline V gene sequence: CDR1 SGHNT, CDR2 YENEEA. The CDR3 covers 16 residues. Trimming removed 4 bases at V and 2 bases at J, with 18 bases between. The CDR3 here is CASSSENPRGTYEQYF. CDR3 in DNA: TGTGCCAGCAGCTCGGAGAACCCTCGAGGAACCTACGAGCAGTACTTC.

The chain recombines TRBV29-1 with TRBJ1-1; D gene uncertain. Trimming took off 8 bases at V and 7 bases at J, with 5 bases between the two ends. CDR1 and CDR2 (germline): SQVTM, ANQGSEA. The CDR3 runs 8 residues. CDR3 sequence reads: CSKSEAFF. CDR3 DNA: TGCAGCAAGAGTGAAGCTTTCTTT.

CDR3 nucleotides: TGCGCCAGCAGCTTGGAGCCAGGGACTGGAAACACCATATATTTT. It encodes CASSLEPGTGNTIYF. The chain joins TRBV5-1 to TRBJ1-3, with D possibly being TRBD1 (5 bases). CDR3 length equals 15 residues. Trimming took off 0 bases at V and 2 bases at J, with 9 bases between the two ends. Germline CDR1 reads SGHRS; CDR2 reads YFSETQ. The full variable domain, in which reference TRBV5-1 and TRBJ1-3 provide the parts outside the CDR3, is KAGVTQTPRYLIKTRGQQVTLSCSPISGHRSVSWYQQTPGQGLQFLFEYFSETQRNKGNFPGRFSGRQFSNSRSEMNVSTLELGDSALYLCASSLEPGTGNTIYFGEGSWLTVV.

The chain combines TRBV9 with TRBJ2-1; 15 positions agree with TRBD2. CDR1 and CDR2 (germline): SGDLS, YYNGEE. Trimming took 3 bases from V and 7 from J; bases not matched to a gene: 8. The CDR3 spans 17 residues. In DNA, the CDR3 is TGTGCCAGCAGCGCCGGACTAGCGGGAGGGCCCCGTAATGAGCAGTTCTTC. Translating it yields CASSAGLAGGPRNEQFF.

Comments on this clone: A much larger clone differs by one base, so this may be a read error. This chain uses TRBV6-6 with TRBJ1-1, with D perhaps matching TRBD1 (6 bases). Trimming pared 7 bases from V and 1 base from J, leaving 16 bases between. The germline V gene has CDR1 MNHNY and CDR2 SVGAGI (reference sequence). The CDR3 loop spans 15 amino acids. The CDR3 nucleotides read TGTGCCAGCAATACCCGTGGGGGCCGGAACACTGAAGCTTTCTTT. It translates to CASNTRGGRNTEAFF.

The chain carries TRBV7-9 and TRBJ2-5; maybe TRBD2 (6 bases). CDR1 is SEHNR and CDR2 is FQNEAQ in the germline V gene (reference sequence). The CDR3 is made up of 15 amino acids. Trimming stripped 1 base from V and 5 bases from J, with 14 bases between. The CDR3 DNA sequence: TGTGCCAGCAGCTTAGGCAAGGCAGGGAGGGAGACCCAGTACTTC. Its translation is CASSLGKAGRETQYF.

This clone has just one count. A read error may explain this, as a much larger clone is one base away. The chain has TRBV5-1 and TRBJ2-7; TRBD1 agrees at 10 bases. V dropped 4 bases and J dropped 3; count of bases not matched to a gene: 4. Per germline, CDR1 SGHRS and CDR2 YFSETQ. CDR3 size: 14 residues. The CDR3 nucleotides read TGCGCCAGCAGCCTGGGACAGGGGAACTACGAGCAGTACTTC. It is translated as CASSLGQGNYEQYF.

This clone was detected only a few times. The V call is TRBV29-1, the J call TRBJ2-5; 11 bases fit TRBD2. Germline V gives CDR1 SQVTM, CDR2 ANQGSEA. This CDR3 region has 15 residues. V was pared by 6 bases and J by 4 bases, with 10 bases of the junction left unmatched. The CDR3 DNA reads TGCAGCGTCAACCTAGCGGGAGGCTCATTAGAGACCCAGTACTTC. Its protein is CSVNLAGGSLETQYF.

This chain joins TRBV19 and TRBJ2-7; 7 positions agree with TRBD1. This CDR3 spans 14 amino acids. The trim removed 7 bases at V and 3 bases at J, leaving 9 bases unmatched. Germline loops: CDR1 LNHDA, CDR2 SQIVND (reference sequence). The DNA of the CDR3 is TGTGCCAGTACCCAAAGGACAGGAGACTACGAGCAGTACTTC. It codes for CASTQRTGDYEQYF.

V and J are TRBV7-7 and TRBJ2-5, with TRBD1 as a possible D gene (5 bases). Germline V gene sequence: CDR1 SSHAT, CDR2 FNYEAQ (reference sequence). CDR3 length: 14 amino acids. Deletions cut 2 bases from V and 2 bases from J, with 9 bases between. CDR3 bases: TGTGCCAGCAGCTTAAGGGGTCAGCAAGAGACCCAGTACTTC. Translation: CASSLRGQQETQYF.

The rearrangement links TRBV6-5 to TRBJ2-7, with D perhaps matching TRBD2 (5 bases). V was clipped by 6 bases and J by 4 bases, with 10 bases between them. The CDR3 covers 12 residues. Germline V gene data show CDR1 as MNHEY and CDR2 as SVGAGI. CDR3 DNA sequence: TGTGCCAGCAGCCGTGGAGGTTACGAGCAGTACTTC. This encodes CASSRGGYEQYF.

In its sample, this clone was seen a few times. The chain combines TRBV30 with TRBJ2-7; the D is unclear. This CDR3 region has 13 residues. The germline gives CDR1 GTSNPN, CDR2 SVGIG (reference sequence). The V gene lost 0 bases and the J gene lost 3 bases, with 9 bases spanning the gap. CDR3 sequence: CAWSVNTNYEQYF. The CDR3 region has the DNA TGTGCCTGGAGTGTAAACACTAACTACGAGCAGTACTTC.